This T cell receptor beta chain appears in the sequencing data of a study of multiple sclerosis patients with progressive multifocal leukoencephalopathy. Study-wide results and limits: Clones expanded at PML were already present before and during natalizumab.

TCRdb's copy holds only in-frame clones and misses some; the assay was immunoSEQ multiplex PCR. The table shows tens of thousands of clones, with 88% occurring only once. V lost 5 bases and J 0 bases, leaving 11 bases between the germline ends. Germline CDR1 reads SGHTA; CDR2 reads FQGNSA. CDR3 length: 14 residues. Time point defined: before natalizumab initiation. T0 refers to blood drawn before natalizumab was first infused. About this clone: Its antigen is as yet unknown.

The J gene is TRBJ2-7, the V gene TRBV7-2; no reliable D call. This TCR derives from a human donor with multiple sclerosis. Source material: PBMCs. The CDR3 reads CASSLHGGSYEQYF. The CDR3 nucleotides read TGTGCCAGCAGCCTCCATGGTGGCTCCTACGAGCAGTACTTC. The whole variable domain, remainder taken from reference TRBV7-2 and TRBJ2-7, is GAGVSQSPSNKVTEKGKDVELRCDPISGHTALYWYRQSLGQGLEFLIYFQGNSAPDKSGLPSDRFSAERTGGSVSTLTIQRTQQEDSAVYLCASSLHGGSYEQYFGPGTRLTVT.